This T cell receptor (beta chain) stems from a study of OX40 agonist ivuxolimab in advanced cancers. Study results and caveats: Expanded clones belonging to CD8+ T cells outnumbered, on average, those of CD4+. At doses 0.1 to 3.0 mg/kg, CD4+ and CD8+ clones expanded. Compared with others, partial responders at 0.1-3.0 mg/kg displayed clonal expansion among the lowest.

Generated by immunoSEQ multiplex PCR, the TCRdb table keeps only in-frame clones and is missing some. The repertoire holds around 30,000 clones, with more than 65% as singletons. This CDR3 spans 14 amino acids. Trimming stripped 5 bases from V and 7 bases from J, with 12 bases between. CDR1 is SGHTA, CDR2 FQGTGA, per germline. With regard to this clone: Its target is unknown.

The chain combines TRBV7-3 with TRBJ1-6; D possibly corresponds to TRBD1 (6 bases). This specimen was CD4+ or CD8+ T cells sorted from blood, taken in a trial of the OX40 agonist ivuxolimab. The clonotype was recovered from an adult with an advanced solid tumor such as melanoma, head and neck, liver or kidney cancer. CDR3 nucleotide sequence: TGTGCCAGCAGCCCCGCAGGGACAAATTCACCCCTCCACTTT. Its translation: CASSPAGTNSPLHF.